This TCR beta chain was found in a study of T-cell reconstitution after alpha-beta-depleted transplantation in children. Overall study results and limits: Newly generated T cells supplied most T-cell counts and diversity one year post-transplant. Day-60 TCRbeta diversity that was high in some patients was derived from surviving recipient T cells and thymic progenitors. Where alpha-beta T cells came from about two months after transplant was reportedly several hundred expanded graft clones.

This clonotype was counted ten times or more. Its target is not known. The library targeted TCRbeta and was prepared with unique molecular identifiers. TCRdb recomputed calls from the PCR reads with MiXCR, one row per CDR3 protein. The table shows about 640,000 distinct CDR3 sequences, with 10% to 15% occurring only once. This sequence was found in a male patient between 5 and 17 years old who had a stem cell transplant for acute myeloid leukemia, so the T cells may come from the graft donor. Source: PBMCs, mostly from graft donor cells, taken 360 days after TCRalphabeta/CD19-depleted stem cell transplant.

In nucleotides, the CDR3 is TGCAGTGCTAGAGATCGACTCACAGGAAACACCGGGGAGCTGTTTTTT. This translates into CSARDRLTGNTGELFF. The V call is TRBV20-1, the J call TRBJ2-2; TRBD1 might be the D (5 bases). V dropped 0 bases and J dropped 2 bases, with 13 bases sitting between them. Germline CDR1 DFQATT, CDR2 SNEGSKA (reference sequence). This CDR3 has 16 residues.